Sequencing of this T cell receptor beta chain was carried out in a study of blood T cell repertoires in COVID-19. At the level of the study: Nucleic acid was either cDNA or gDNA, and it came from T cells, B-cell-depleted T cells, or PBMCs.

This CDR3 has 15 amino acids. The germline gives CDR1 SGHRS, CDR2 YFSETQ. V was clipped by 0 bases and J by 6 bases; unmatched bases: 6. Generated by immunoSEQ multiplex PCR, the TCRdb table keeps only in-frame clones and is missing some. The sample yields hundreds of thousands of clones, about nine tenths seen once. The chain links TRBV5-1 to TRBJ2-1, with 7 bases fitting TRBD1. Sequenced: peripheral blood. The sequence derives from a woman in her twenties or thirties with active or convalescent COVID-19. In nucleotides, the CDR3 is TGCGCCAGCAGCTTGGAAGGGGGCTGGGTCAATGAGCAGTTCTTC. Its protein is CASSLEGGWVNEQFF.